This T cell receptor (beta chain) derives from a study of metastatic and nonmetastatic thyroid tumors. Findings of the study overall: As reported, TCR beta diversity in blood and tumor was significantly higher in malignant thyroid tumors than in benign nodules.

TCRdb re-analyzed the PCR reads using MiXCR. Counted here are roughly 23,000 clones, more than 12% occurring once; the ten biggest clones make up about 14%. The CDR3 has 13 residues. Germline assignment: CDR1 SGHDT and CDR2 YYEEEE. V was pared by 4 bases and J by 7 bases, with 13 bases between. Thyroid surgery had not been preceded by any treatment in any patient. This clone was observed many times. No antigen is known for it. The sequenced sample consisted of tumor tissue. The chain combines TRBV5-6 with TRBJ2-3; tentatively, D is TRBD1 or TRBD2 (5 bases each). The source is a female donor with papillary thyroid cancer or a benign thyroid nodule (not recorded which). Some clones in this sample may be carry-over from other donors' samples. The CDR3 nucleotides read TGTGCCAGCAGCAAAGGGACGATTAATACGCAGTATTTT. This encodes CASSKGTINTQYF.